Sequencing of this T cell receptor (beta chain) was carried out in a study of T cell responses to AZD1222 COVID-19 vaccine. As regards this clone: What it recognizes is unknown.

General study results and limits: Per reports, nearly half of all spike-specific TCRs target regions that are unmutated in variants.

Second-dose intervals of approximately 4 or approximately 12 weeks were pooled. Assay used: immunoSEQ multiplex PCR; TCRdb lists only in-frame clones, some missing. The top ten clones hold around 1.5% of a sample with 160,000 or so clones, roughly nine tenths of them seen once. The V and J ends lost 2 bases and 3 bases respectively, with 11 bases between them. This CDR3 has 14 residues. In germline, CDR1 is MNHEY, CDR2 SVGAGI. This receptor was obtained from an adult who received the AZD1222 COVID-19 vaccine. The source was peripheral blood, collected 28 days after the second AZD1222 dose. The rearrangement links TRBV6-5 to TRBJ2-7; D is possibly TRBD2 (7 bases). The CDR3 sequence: CASSYVGGGYEQYF. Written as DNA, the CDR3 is TGTGCCAGCAGTTACGTAGGGGGGGGCTACGAGCAGTACTTC.